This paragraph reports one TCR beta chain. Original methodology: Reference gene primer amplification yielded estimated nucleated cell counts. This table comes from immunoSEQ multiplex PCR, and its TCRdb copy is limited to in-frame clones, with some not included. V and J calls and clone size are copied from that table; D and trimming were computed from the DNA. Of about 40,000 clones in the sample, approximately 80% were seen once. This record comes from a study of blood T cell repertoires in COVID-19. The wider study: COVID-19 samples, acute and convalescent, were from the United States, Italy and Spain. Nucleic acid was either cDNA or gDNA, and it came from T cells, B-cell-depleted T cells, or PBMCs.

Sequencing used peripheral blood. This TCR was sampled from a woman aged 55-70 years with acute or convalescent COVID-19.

The CDR3 region has the DNA TGCGCCAGCAGCTCGGGGGACAGAGCTAACTATGGCTACACCTTC. This sequence encodes CASSSGDRANYGYTF. The rearrangement links TRBV5-1 to TRBJ1-2, with TRBD1 matching 7 bases. Losses at the gene ends were 3 bases for V and 0 bases for J; bases not matched to a gene: 5. The germline CDR1 and CDR2 sequences are SGHRS and YFSETQ. CDR3 size: 15 residues.